The 20 T cell receptor beta chains presented below share a single source sample, sequenced in a study of blood T cell repertoires in COVID-19. Measured with immunoSEQ multiplex PCR; TCRdb has only the in-frame clones, and not every one. The sample has 230,000 or so clones, 80% to 90% seen once. Sample: PBMCs or T cells enriched from blood (not recorded which). All receptors come from a woman between 35 and 50 years old with acute COVID-19.

This clone was picked up a small number of times. This chain uses TRBV10-1 with TRBJ1-1; D unclear. Germline lookup yields CDR1 WNHNN and CDR2 SYGVQD (reference sequence). The CDR3 contains 16 residues. V lost 5 bases, J lost 5 bases, and 21 bases lay in between. Here the CDR3 reads CASSPWRESSATEAFF. CDR3 nucleotide sequence: TGCGCCAGCAGTCCCTGGAGGGAATCGAGTGCGACTGAAGCTTTCTTT.

Note on this clone: Other DNA sequences in the sample encode the same CDR3. V usage is TRBV5-1 and J usage is TRBJ1-2; TRBD1 matches 7 bases. Germline lookup yields CDR1 SGHRS and CDR2 YFSETQ. The V and J ends lost 0 bases and 6 bases, in that order; junction bases with no gene match: 11. The CDR3 runs to 16 residues. CDR3 protein: CASSLAGPRQGNGYTF. The CDR3 nucleotides read TGCGCCAGCAGCTTGGCTGGGCCGAGACAGGGAAATGGCTACACCTTC.

The gene calls are TRBV7-8 and TRBJ2-3, with D maybe TRBD1 (6 bases). The CDR3 spans 14 residues. CDR1 and CDR2 (germline): SGHVS, FQNEAQ. V lost 6 bases and J 8 bases, leaving 18 bases between the germline ends. The CDR3 reads CASREQGRVGTQYF. The DNA for the CDR3 is TGTGCCAGCAGGGAACAGGGAAGGGTGGGTACGCAGTATTTT.

The chain joins TRBV7-2 to TRBJ1-2, with 9 bases aligning to TRBD1. Germline assignment: CDR1 SGHTA and CDR2 FQGNSA. Trimming at V came to 4 bases and at J to 8 bases, leaving 17 bases not matched to a gene. The CDR3 covers 17 residues. CDR3: CASSSTGGRGKGRGYTF. The CDR3, as DNA: TGTGCCAGCAGCTCGACAGGGGGAAGGGGGAAGGGTCGAGGCTACACCTTC.

The rearrangement joins TRBV27 to TRBJ1-1; no clear D. Germline CDR1 and CDR2: MNHEY and SMNVEV (reference sequence). The V and J ends lost 4 bases and 1 base respectively, with 10 bases between them. The CDR3 covers 14 residues. CDR3 loop: CASSSSPGNTEAFF. The CDR3 coding sequence is TGTGCCAGCAGTTCAAGCCCTGGGAACACTGAAGCTTTCTTT.

The chain employs TRBV15 and TRBJ1-2; 7 bases are a match to TRBD1. Germline-derived CDR1 and CDR2 are LNHNV and YYDKDF (reference sequence). The V and J ends lost 0 bases and 4 bases, in that order; junction bases with no gene match: 8. There are 16 residues in the CDR3. The CDR3 loop reads CATSRDLRGQTYGYTF. CDR3 nucleotides: TGTGCCACCAGCAGAGACCTCAGGGGACAGACCTATGGCTACACCTTC.

The V and J genes are TRBV29-1 and TRBJ1-3, with D unresolved. The CDR3 is 15 residues long. V lost 8 bases, J lost 0 bases, and 17 bases lay in between. The germline CDR1 and CDR2 sequences are SQVTM and ANQGSEA. CDR3 sequence (DNA): TGCAGCATCTCCGTCGGGTCTTTCTCTGGAAACACCATATATTTT. It specifies CSISVGSFSGNTIYF.

This sequence joins TRBV6-1 and TRBJ1-4; D might be TRBD1 (5 bases). Per germline, CDR1 MNHNS and CDR2 SASEGT. The CDR3 runs to 16 residues. V gave up 3 bases and J gave up 5 bases, with 16 bases separating them. The CDR3 protein is CASSESWGLTNEKLFF. The CDR3 bases are TGTGCCAGCAGTGAGTCGTGGGGACTTACAAATGAAAAACTGTTTTTT.

The gene calls are TRBV3-1 (or the pseudogene TRBV3-2) and TRBJ2-5, with 7 bases matching TRBD1. Germline values: CDR1 LGHDT, CDR2 YNNKEL (reference sequence). This CDR3 region has 14 residues. Trimming cost V 1 base and J 6 bases; bases outside gene matches: 5. The CDR3 here is CASSQGTGSQTQYF. In nucleotides, the CDR3 is TGTGCCAGCAGCCAAGGGACAGGTTCACAGACCCAGTACTTC.

The J gene is TRBJ2-3, the V gene TRBV4-1; a weak D match, TRBD1 (6 bases). CDR1 is MGHRA, CDR2 YSYEKL, per germline. CDR3 length: 14 amino acids. Trimming stripped 0 bases from V and 5 bases from J, with 9 bases between. CDR3 sequence reads: CASSQEGAEDTQYF. The CDR3 DNA reads as TGCGCCAGCAGCCAAGAGGGGGCGGAAGATACGCAGTATTTT.

This clone appeared once. J is TRBJ1-1 and V is TRBV18; tentative D call: TRBD1 (5 bases). Germline V CDR1 and CDR2: KGHSH, LQKENI. This CDR3 region has 16 residues. The V end was cut by 1 base, the J end by 2 bases, with 14 bases between. CDR3 sequence: CASSPLRGKENTEAFF. In DNA form, the CDR3 reads TGTGCCAGCTCACCACTACGGGGGAAGGAAAACACTGAAGCTTTCTTT. Full variable domain (outside the CDR3, taken from reference TRBV18 and TRBJ1-1): NAGVMQNPRHLVRRRGQEARLRCSPMKGHSHVYWYRQLPEEGLKFMVYLQKENIIDESGMPKERFSAEFPKEGPSILRIQQVVRGDSAAYFCASSPLRGKENTEAFFGQGTRLTVV.

The genes are TRBV6-5 and TRBJ1-1; possible D gene TRBD1, 5 bases. Trimming took 4 bases from V and 2 from J, leaving 17 bases between them. Germline V gene lookup returns CDR1 MNHEY and CDR2 SVGAGI. The CDR3 contains 16 residues. The DNA of the CDR3 is TGTGCCAGCAGTTTTCGACAGATAGACAGTAACACTGAAGCTTTCTTT. Its protein product is CASSFRQIDSNTEAFF.

V usage is TRBV25-1 and J usage is TRBJ1-1; D is perhaps TRBD1 (5 bases). The V gene's germline CDR1 is MGHDK and CDR2 SYGVNS. V was trimmed by 2 bases and J by 0 bases, leaving 13 bases between them. CDR3 size: 16 residues. DNA of the CDR3: TGTGCCAGCAGTGAAGGGGTAACAGGCATGAACACTGAAGCTTTCTTT. It codes for CASSEGVTGMNTEAFF.

This chain links TRBV2 with TRBJ2-2; D gene unclear. The CDR3 has 12 residues. Germline loops: CDR1 SNHLY, CDR2 FYNNEI. The ends were cut back, 7 bases at V and 6 bases at J, with 9 bases in the middle. CDR3 sequence (DNA): TGTGCCAGCACTGCGGTTCCCGGGGAGCTGTTTTTT. Its protein product is CASTAVPGELFF.

This clone was seen a handful of times. The V call is TRBV5-4, the J call TRBJ2-1; the D is unclear. The V end was cut by 2 bases, the J end by 0 bases, with 12 bases between. This CDR3 region has 16 residues. The germline CDR1 and CDR2 sequences are SGHNT and YYREEE (reference sequence). The CDR3 region has the DNA TGTGCCAGCAGCTTTAGCATCGGAAACTCCTACAATGAGCAGTTCTTC. Protein sequence: CASSFSIGNSYNEQFF.

In its sample, this clone was seen a few times. The V and J genes are TRBV7-9 and TRBJ1-3, with D possibly matching TRBD1 (5 bases). Per the germline V gene, CDR1 is SEHNR and CDR2 is FQNEAQ (reference sequence). There are 14 residues in the CDR3. V was pared by 5 bases and J by 0 bases, with 8 bases between. The CDR3 region is CASSRGGSGNTIYF. Here the CDR3 DNA reads TGTGCCAGCAGCCGCGGGGGCTCTGGAAACACCATATATTTT.

The chain employs TRBV2 and TRBJ1-1; D unclear. Germline CDR1 and CDR2: SNHLY and FYNNEI. The CDR3 contains 14 residues. Trimming removed 6 bases from V and 0 bases from J, with 11 bases in between. CDR3 in DNA: TGTGCCAGCAGGATAGAGGGCATGAACACTGAAGCTTTCTTT. Protein product: CASRIEGMNTEAFF.

The gene calls are TRBV12-5 and TRBJ1-3, with a tentative D call TRBD1 (6 bases). V shed 5 bases and J shed 0 bases, with 11 bases lying between them. Germline loops: CDR1 LGHNT, CDR2 FRNRAP. CDR3 length equals 15 residues. The DNA for the CDR3 is TGTGCTAGTGGTCGAGGACAGACCTCTGGAAACACCATATATTTT. Translation gives CASGRGQTSGNTIYF. Drawing the rest from reference TRBV12-5 and TRBJ1-3, the complete variable domain is DARVTQTPRHKVTEMGQEVTMRCQPILGHNTVFWYRQTMMQGLELLAYFRNRAPLDDSGMPKDRFSAEMPDATLATLKIQPSEPRDSAVYFCASGRGQTSGNTIYFGEGSWLTVV.

The chain is built from TRBV27 and TRBJ2-7, with D perhaps TRBD1 (6 bases). The CDR3 totals 13 residues. Germline V gene data show CDR1 as MNHEY and CDR2 as SMNVEV (reference sequence). The V end was cut by 5 bases, the J end by 0 bases, with 8 bases between. The CDR3 bases are TGTGCCAGCAGTAACAGGGCCTCCTACGAGCAGTACGTC. Amino acids: CASSNRASYEQYV.

The chain uses TRBV5-1 and TRBJ1-1; 12 bases map to TRBD1. The trim removed 4 bases at V and 6 bases at J, leaving 7 bases unmatched. The CDR3 totals 15 residues. Looked up from germline, CDR1 is SGHRS and CDR2 is YFSETQ. CDR3: CASSGRDRGRSEAFF. DNA of the CDR3: TGCGCCAGCAGCGGACGGGACAGGGGGCGATCTGAAGCTTTCTTT.